This T cell receptor beta chain was obtained from a study of cytomegalovirus exposure and HLA in healthy donors. It was with 60 Vbeta and 13 Jbeta primers that the PCR ran. Assay used: immunoSEQ multiplex PCR; TCRdb lists only in-frame clones, some missing. The table records some 120,000 clones, around 70% of them present only once. CDR3 length: 15 amino acids. Germline CDR1 and CDR2: MGHDK and SYGVNS. Trimming at V came to 5 bases and at J to 12 bases, leaving 16 bases not matched to a gene. The receptor was isolated from a man between 35 and 55 years old in good health and CMV-seropositive. This chain joins TRBV25-1 and TRBJ2-1; TRBD1 aligns across 7 bases. The material sequenced was PBMCs. In nucleotides, the CDR3 is TGTGCCAGCAGTACCCGGACAGGTCCCTTTACAGGGCAGTTCTTC. Residues: CASSTRTGPFTGQFF.